The clone carrying this T cell receptor beta chain was counted ten times or more. Its antigen remains unidentified. Study findings and constraints: Larger-cohort validation covered only one TCR beta V-J rearrangement. The TCR gene usage of tumor memory CD4+ T cells clustered together with blood and lymph node memory CD4+ cells and with lymph node naive CD4+ cells.

This CDR3 has 16 residues. Germline lookup yields CDR1 DFQATT and CDR2 SNEGSKA (reference sequence). V lost 3 bases to trimming and J lost 3 bases, with 17 bases between them. Cells sorted as Tregs were CD4+, CD25+ and CD127-/low. Full-length variable regions came from constant-region reverse primers plus semi-nested Nested Universal Primer A PCR. TCRdb itself ran the 5' RACE reads through MiXCR, one entry per CDR3 protein. Of 35,000 to 50,000 distinct CDR3 sequences listed, about a fifth were seen once; the top ten hold 3.5% to 4.5%. What was sequenced was Tregs sorted from a lymph node. This sequence was found in a female donor with breast cancer. The chain couples TRBV20-1 to TRBJ2-2; tentatively, D is TRBD2 (6 bases). The CDR3 sequence is CSARRMEGQDTGELFF. The CDR3 nucleotides read TGCAGTGCTAGGCGAATGGAGGGGCAGGACACCGGGGAGCTGTTTTTT.